The 12 T cell receptor beta chains below were found in one sample sequenced in a study of T-cell reconstitution after alpha-beta-depleted transplantation in children. Using unique molecular identifiers, the investigators prepared the TCRbeta library. TCRdb called the PCR reads again in MiXCR, with one record for every CDR3 protein. The sample has hundreds of thousands of distinct CDR3 sequences, roughly 15% seen once. This sample comprised PBMCs from the stem cell graft donor, obtained from the stem cell graft. All receptors come from a human donor who donated a stem cell graft to a child with acute myeloid leukemia.

This clonotype was found many times. The rearrangement joins TRBV20-1 to TRBJ1-5; D possibly corresponds to TRBD1 (6 bases). The CDR3 is 14 amino acids. CDR1 and CDR2 from the germline V gene are DFQATT and SNEGSKA (reference sequence). Trimming left V 6 bases short and J 2 bases short, with 14 bases between. CDR3 sequence (DNA): TGCAGTGCCCTGACAGGTGGAGGCAATCAGCCCCAGCATTTT. Protein product: CSALTGGGNQPQHF.

Many counts were recorded for this clonotype. This sequence joins TRBV10-3 and TRBJ1-5; TRBD1 might be the D (5 bases). The CDR3 runs to 17 residues. Germline assignment: CDR1 ENHRY and CDR2 SYGVKD. Between the trimmed V and J ends, which lost 0 bases and 5 bases, there was a span of 17 bases. DNA of the CDR3: TGTGCCATCAGTGAGTCTGGCAGGGCCACAAGCGATCAGCCCCAGCATTTT. Protein sequence: CAISESGRATSDQPQHF.

This clonotype was counted many times. V usage is TRBV13 and J usage is TRBJ2-3; D remains unclear. With 1 base removed from V and 5 bases from J, the gap between germline ends came to 4 bases. This CDR3 has 12 residues. Germline V gene sequence: CDR1 PRHDT, CDR2 FYEKMQ (reference sequence). In nucleotides, the CDR3 is TGTGCCAGCAGCTTAGAGAGAGATACGCAGTATTTT. It specifies CASSLERDTQYF.

This chain joins TRBV20-1 and TRBJ1-1; D ambiguous. Germline CDR1 reads DFQATT; CDR2 reads SNEGSKA (reference sequence). There are 13 residues in the CDR3. V was trimmed by 3 bases and J by 5 bases, leaving 13 bases between them. The DNA of the CDR3 is TGCAGTGCTAGTAAAGTAGCCGAGACTGAAGCTTTCTTT. It encodes CSASKVAETEAFF.

The chain carries TRBV5-1 and TRBJ2-3; 8 bases match TRBD2. Trimming at V came to 4 bases and at J to 2 bases, leaving 9 bases not matched to a gene. CDR1 SGHRS and CDR2 YFSETQ come from the germline V gene. This CDR3 comprises 16 residues. Here the CDR3 reads CASSPGNSGATDTQYF. CDR3 bases: TGCGCCAGCAGCCCCGGTAATAGCGGGGCCACAGATACGCAGTATTTT.

This clonotype showed up just a few times. This chain links TRBV27 with TRBJ1-1; weak D call: TRBD1 (5 bases). The germline V gene encodes CDR1 MNHEY and CDR2 SMNVEV (reference sequence). The CDR3 runs 13 residues. V was shortened by 6 bases and J by 10 bases, with 18 bases between the two germline ends. Here the CDR3 reads CASRGGLGGTAFF. CDR3 nucleotides: TGTGCCAGCAGGGGGGGACTGGGAGGGACAGCTTTCTTT.

There are many counts of this clonotype. The chain recombines TRBV10-3 with TRBJ2-1; TRBD1 agrees at 9 bases. The CDR3 is 13 residues long. Trimming at V came to 5 bases and at J to 7 bases, leaving 3 bases not matched to a gene. Germline V gives CDR1 ENHRY, CDR2 SYGVKD. CDR3 DNA: TGTGCCATCAGTCCCGGGACAGGGAATGAGCAGTTCTTC. Encoded protein: CAISPGTGNEQFF.

In regard to this clonotype: A junction boundary mismatches the germline segment, possibly from a read error. The V gene is TRBV20-1, the J gene TRBJ1-5; possible D gene TRBD1, 6 bases. Germline V gene sequence: CDR1 DFQATT, CDR2 SNEGSKA (reference sequence). The CDR3 length is 15 residues. The CDR3 loop is CSARSGTGDNQPQNF. CDR3 DNA sequence: TGCAGTGCTAGGTCCGGTACCGGGGACAATCAGCCCCAGAATTTT.

The gene calls are TRBV2 and TRBJ1-6, with TRBD1 matching 7 bases. Trimming at V came to 6 bases and at J to 7 bases, leaving 6 bases not matched to a gene. This CDR3 contains 14 residues. CDR1 is SNHLY and CDR2 is FYNNEI in the germline V gene. The CDR3 DNA is TGTGCCAGCAGACTCGGGACAGCGAATTCACCCCTCCACTTT. Translation: CASRLGTANSPLHF.

This clonotype has at least ten counts. The gene calls are TRBV7-8 and TRBJ1-5; 8 nucleotides line up with TRBD1. The ends lost 6 bases at V and 0 bases at J; junction bases unmatched: 7. There are 16 residues in the CDR3. Germline loops: CDR1 SGHVS, CDR2 FQNEAQ. CDR3 residues: CASSSRTGISNQPQHF. The CDR3 coding sequence is TGTGCCAGCAGTTCCAGGACAGGGATTAGCAATCAGCCCCAGCATTTT.

The table lists this clonotype with many counts. This chain links TRBV7-9 with TRBJ2-7; D is tentatively TRBD1 or TRBD2 (5 bases each). CDR3 size: 13 residues. Trimming stripped 5 bases from V and 7 bases from J, with 15 bases between. The germline V gene has CDR1 SEHNR and CDR2 FQNEAQ (reference sequence). The CDR3: CASSPPGTQEQYF. CDR3 coding DNA: TGTGCCAGCAGCCCCCCCGGGACGCAGGAGCAGTACTTC.

This clonotype occurred a few times. The chain recombines TRBV7-8 with TRBJ2-5, with TRBD2 matching 8 bases. Germline V lookup: CDR1 SGHVS, CDR2 FQNEAQ. J was trimmed by 2 bases and V by 4 bases; bases with no gene match: 9. The CDR3 is 16 amino acids. In nucleotides, the CDR3 is TGTGCCAGCAGCTCCTCGGGGGGGGCGACTCAAGAGACCCAGTACTTC. Translated, it gives CASSSSGGATQETQYF.